The present T cell receptor beta chain was sequenced within a study of blood T cell repertoires in COVID-19. About the research overall: Specimens from acute and convalescent COVID-19 originated in the United States, Italy and Spain. T cells, B-cell-depleted T cells, or PBMCs provided the cDNA or gDNA that served as material.

The authors' processing: Reference gene primer amplification in the assay estimated nucleated cell counts. Profiling relied on immunoSEQ multiplex PCR, and the TCRdb table lists in-frame clones only, not all of them. V, J and clone size derive from that table, while D and trimming were established from the DNA sequence. The sample carries around 200,000 clones, about 85% recorded once. While infection was still active, Seattle patients were enrolled and then followed longitudinally. V gave up 8 bases and J gave up 4 bases; unmatched junction bases: 7. The length of the CDR3 is 14 residues. Germline V gene data show CDR1 as MNHEY and CDR2 as SVGAGI.

The sequence was obtained from a woman aged 70-85 years with COVID-19, enrolled during active disease. Sequenced input: peripheral blood. The chain combines TRBV6-5 with TRBJ2-2; the match to TRBD1 covers 7 bases. CDR3 region: CASLISGGTGELFF. CDR3 sequence (DNA): TGTGCCAGCCTAATATCAGGGGGCACCGGGGAGCTGTTTTTT.